This T cell receptor beta chain was recorded in a study of CD8 T cells in Susac syndrome. Treatment-naive patients with stable or active relapsing-remitting disease were the multiple sclerosis controls. RNA in amounts of roughly 0.5 to 1 ug was reverse transcribed with random hexamers. TCRdb reprocessed the immunoSEQ multiplex PCR reads with MiXCR, giving one entry per CDR3 protein. The table has approximately 190,000 distinct CDR3 sequences, about 96% seen once. With 1 base clipped from V and 6 bases from J, the junction kept 5 bases outside the gene matches. Germline V gives CDR1 SNHLY, CDR2 FYNNEI. The CDR3 covers 15 residues.

V usage is TRBV2 and J usage is TRBJ1-5; 8 positions agree with TRBD1. This TCR was recovered from a human donor with multiple sclerosis. The sample comprised CD4+ T cells from PBMCs. The CDR3 sequence is CASSEGTGRGQPQHF. CDR3 nucleotide sequence: TGTGCCAGCAGTGAAGGGACAGGGCGAGGTCAGCCCCAGCATTTT.